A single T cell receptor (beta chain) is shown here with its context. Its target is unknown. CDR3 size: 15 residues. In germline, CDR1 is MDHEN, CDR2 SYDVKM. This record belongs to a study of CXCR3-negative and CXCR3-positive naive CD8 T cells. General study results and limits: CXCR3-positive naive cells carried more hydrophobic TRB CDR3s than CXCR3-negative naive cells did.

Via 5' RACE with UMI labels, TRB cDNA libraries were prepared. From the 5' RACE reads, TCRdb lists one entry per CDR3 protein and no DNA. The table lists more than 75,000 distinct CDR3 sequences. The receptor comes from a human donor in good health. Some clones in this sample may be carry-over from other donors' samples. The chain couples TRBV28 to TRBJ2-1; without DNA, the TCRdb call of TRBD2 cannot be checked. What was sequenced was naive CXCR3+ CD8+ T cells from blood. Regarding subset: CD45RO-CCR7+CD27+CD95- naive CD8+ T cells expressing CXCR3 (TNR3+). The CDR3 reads CASTQGGTYYNEQFF.